This paragraph reports one TCR beta chain. Measured with immunoSEQ multiplex PCR; TCRdb has only the in-frame clones, and not every one. The sample records tens of thousands of clones, just over 90% being singletons. The data were taken from a study of technical replicates of blood from several donors. CDR1 is MGHRA and CDR2 is YSYEKL in the germline V gene. The CDR3 covers 16 residues. The V and J ends lost 4 bases and 1 base respectively, with 16 bases between them. The source material was T cells isolated from PBMCs. This chain connects TRBV4-1 to TRBJ2-5, with D perhaps matching TRBD1 (6 bases). The source is a human donor in good health. Here the CDR3 DNA reads TGCGCCAGCAGCCTACGGGCAGGGGTGGGCCAAGAGACCCAGTACTTC. It codes for CASSLRAGVGQETQYF.